The 22 T cell receptor beta chains below were found in one sample sequenced in a study of T cells in Graves' hyperthyroidism and ophthalmopathy. What was amplified from RNA transcripts were TCR beta CDR3 regions. A set of HTBI primers served as the primers for a first-round RT-PCR of the TCR CDR3. MiXCR, run by TCRdb on the multiplex PCR reads, gives a single entry per CDR3 protein. The table lists more than 500,000 distinct CDR3 sequences, 40% to 55% of them singletons. The specimen sequenced was peripheral blood or thyroid tissue (not recorded which). The source of these receptors is an adult woman with Graves' disease, either hyperthyroidism or ophthalmopathy (not recorded which).

This clonotype was counted many times. The V gene is TRBV19, the J gene TRBJ1-2; maybe TRBD1 (5 bases). Between the trimmed V and J ends, which lost 2 bases and 0 bases, there was a span of 7 bases. The CDR3 extends over 14 amino acids. CDR1 is LNHDA, CDR2 SQIVND, per germline (reference sequence). The CDR3 is CASSITGANYGYTF. The CDR3 nucleotides read TGTGCCAGTAGTATAACAGGAGCTAACTATGGCTACACCTTC.

This clonotype has at least ten counts. The J gene is TRBJ1-4, the V gene TRBV2, with 8 bases fitting TRBD1. V dropped 6 bases and J dropped 8; count of bases not matched to a gene: 2. Germline V gene sequence: CDR1 SNHLY, CDR2 FYNNEI. The CDR3 is 12 residues long. CDR3 sequence reads: CASRDRVEKLFF. DNA for the CDR3: TGTGCCAGCAGGGACAGGGTGGAAAAACTGTTTTTT.

In its sample, this clonotype was seen many times. This chain connects TRBV4-1 to TRBJ1-4; maybe TRBD1 (5 bases). The CDR3 contains 16 residues. Trimming took 5 bases from V and 7 from J, leaving 20 bases between them. Germline V gene sequence: CDR1 MGHRA, CDR2 YSYEKL. CDR3 coding DNA: TGCGCCAGCAGCTCCCCGGGACGGGAAAGGGGTGAAAAACTGTTTTTT. It specifies CASSSPGRERGEKLFF.

This clonotype appeared many times. The chain is built from TRBV2 and TRBJ2-5; TRBD2 aligns across 15 bases. The CDR3 totals 14 residues. Losses at the gene ends were 6 bases for V and 4 bases for J; bases not matched to a gene: 0. Germline CDR1 is SNHLY and CDR2 is FYNNEI. Here the CDR3 reads CASRGLAGGETQYF. DNA for the CDR3: TGTGCCAGCAGGGGACTAGCGGGAGGAGAGACCCAGTACTTC.

This clonotype was counted at least ten times. The rearrangement links TRBV29-1 to TRBJ2-7; TRBD1 is a possible D gene (6 bases). The CDR3 consists of 13 residues. Per germline, CDR1 SQVTM and CDR2 ANQGSEA. Between the trimmed V and J ends, which lost 5 bases and 7 bases, there was a span of 18 bases. The CDR3 DNA reads as TGCAGCGTTATAAGAGGGGGAGACGGGGAGCAGTACTTC. It translates to CSVIRGGDGEQYF.

V gene TRBV7-9 combines with J gene TRBJ1-4; a possible D gene is TRBD1 (6 bases). From germline, CDR1 is SEHNR and CDR2 FQNEAQ (reference sequence). Trimming removed 8 bases from V and 10 bases from J, with 23 bases in between. The CDR3 loop spans 15 amino acids. The CDR3 DNA reads TGTGCCAGCCCGGGCCCCGGCACAGGGTGGGGAAAACTGTTTTTT. It specifies CASPGPGTGWGKLFF.

The rearrangement joins TRBV7-2 to TRBJ1-6, with no clear D. The ends were cut back, 5 bases at V and 10 bases at J, with 15 bases in the middle. Germline lookup yields CDR1 SGHTA and CDR2 FQGNSA. This CDR3 has 14 residues. CDR3 in DNA: TGTGCCAGCAGCCCTATCGCCATGGGCTCACCCCTCCACTTT. Amino acid sequence: CASSPIAMGSPLHF.

Only a few counts were recorded for this clonotype. The J gene is TRBJ2-5, the V gene TRBV20-1; 7 nucleotides match TRBD2. J gave up 2 bases and V 6 bases, and 9 bases lay outside the gene matches. In germline, CDR1 is DFQATT, CDR2 SNEGSKA (reference sequence). The CDR3 runs 14 residues. CDR3 in DNA: TGCAGTGCAACTCTAGCGGCCTTACAAGAGACCCAGTACTTC. Protein: CSATLAALQETQYF.

This clonotype was counted ten times or more. V and J are TRBV10-3 and TRBJ1-6; D gene ambiguous. CDR1 is ENHRY, CDR2 SYGVKD, per germline. This CDR3 has 12 residues. Trimming shortened V by 2 bases and J by 7 bases, and 3 bases separated the two germline ends. The CDR3 loop is CAISEGNSPLHF. In nucleotides, the CDR3 is TGTGCCATCAGTGAGGGGAATTCACCCCTCCACTTT.

This clonotype came up many times. The chain combines TRBV11-2 with TRBJ1-4, with a possible D match to TRBD1 (6 bases). Germline-derived CDR1 and CDR2 are SGHAT and FQNNGV. The CDR3 contains 13 residues. The ends were cut back, 3 bases at V and 8 bases at J, with 10 bases in the middle. The CDR3 protein is CASSLGGMEKLFF. The DNA of the CDR3 is TGTGCCAGCAGCTTGGGGGGCATGGAAAAACTGTTTTTT.

This clonotype was recorded many times. The V and J genes are TRBV20-1 and TRBJ2-7, with D maybe TRBD1 (5 bases). The V end lost 0 bases, the J end lost 2 bases, and 11 bases lay between the germline ends. The CDR3 is 14 amino acids. The germline gives CDR1 DFQATT, CDR2 SNEGSKA (reference sequence). DNA of the CDR3: TGCAGTGCTAGAGAGAACAGGTTCACCTACGAGCAGTACTTC. It yields the protein CSARENRFTYEQYF.

The CDR3: CASSLREGLDQPQHF. The CDR3 region has the DNA TGTGCCAGCAGCTTGAGGGAGGGCCTCGATCAGCCCCAGCATTTT. The V call is TRBV7-9, the J call TRBJ1-5; D is unclear. V was pared by 3 bases and J by 5 bases, with 14 bases between. CDR1 SEHNR and CDR2 FQNEAQ come from the germline V gene (reference sequence). The CDR3 runs to 15 residues.

The V call is TRBV29-1, the J call TRBJ1-1, with D possibly being TRBD1 (5 bases). Trimming pared 5 bases from V and 1 base from J, leaving 8 bases between. Germline V gives CDR1 SQVTM, CDR2 ANQGSEA. This CDR3 is built from 12 residues. This chain's CDR3 is CSVQGANTEAFF. The CDR3 DNA sequence: TGCAGCGTTCAGGGAGCGAACACTGAAGCTTTCTTT.

The rearrangement joins TRBV2 to TRBJ1-6, with 7 positions matching TRBD1. Germline CDR1 SNHLY, CDR2 FYNNEI. The CDR3 totals 19 residues. With V trimmed by 4 bases and J by 0 bases, 12 bases remained unmatched. The CDR3, as DNA: TGTGCCAGCAGTGTATCTGGCCAGGGGGGACCCTCCTATAATTCACCCCTCCACTTT. Translating it yields CASSVSGQGGPSYNSPLHF.

The V call is TRBV5-1, the J call TRBJ1-1, with TRBD1 identical over 7 bases. CDR1 is SGHRS, CDR2 YFSETQ, per germline. J was trimmed by 7 bases and V by 0 bases; bases with no gene match: 6. The CDR3 contains 14 residues. CDR3 DNA sequence: TGCGCCAGCAGCTTGGAAGGGACAGTCGGTGAAGCTTTCTTT. Amino acid sequence: CASSLEGTVGEAFF. The whole variable domain, filled in from reference TRBV5-1 and TRBJ1-1, reads KAGVTQTPRYLIKTRGQQVTLSCSPISGHRSVSWYQQTPGQGLQFLFEYFSETQRNKGNFPGRFSGRQFSNSRSEMNVSTLELGDSALYLCASSLEGTVGEAFFGQGTRLTVV.

This clonotype has only one observation. For the CDR3, the DNA is TGTGCCAGCAGCCGTACCAGACTAGCGGGGGGAACCTACGAGCAGTACTTC. It yields the protein CASSRTRLAGGTYEQYF. V gene TRBV14 combines with J gene TRBJ2-7; 13 bases map to TRBD2. Germline CDR1 SGHDN, CDR2 FVKESK. CDR3 length: 17 amino acids. V gave up 4 bases and J gave up 2 bases; unmatched junction bases: 8.

The table lists this clonotype with many counts. The chain joins TRBV7-2 to TRBJ2-7; the match to TRBD2 covers 9 bases. Per germline, CDR1 SGHTA and CDR2 FQGNSA. The V and J ends lost 5 bases and 6 bases, in that order; junction bases with no gene match: 11. The CDR3 runs 15 residues. CDR3 region: CASSPTGTSMGEQYF. The CDR3 DNA reads as TGTGCCAGCAGCCCGACGGGGACTAGCATGGGCGAGCAGTACTTC.

The V and J genes are TRBV10-3 and TRBJ2-5; D is possibly TRBD2 (6 bases). The J call is doubtful: the DNA matches TRBJ2-1 better. The CDR3 runs to 13 residues. From germline, CDR1 is ENHRY and CDR2 SYGVKD. The CDR3 protein is CAISVIGGYEQFF. Written as DNA, the CDR3 is TGTGCCATCAGTGTCATTGGGGGGTATGAGCAGTTCTTC.

This clonotype appeared many times. DNA for the CDR3: TGCGCCAGCAGCTTGGAGGTTTGGGCTATCGAGCAGTACTTC. This translates into CASSLEVWAIEQYF. The chain joins TRBV5-1 to TRBJ2-7; D uncertain. The germline V and J ends were trimmed by 0 bases and 6 bases, with 13 bases remaining between them. The CDR3 is made up of 14 amino acids. From germline, CDR1 is SGHRS and CDR2 YFSETQ.

This clonotype was observed many times. The chain combines TRBV7-2 with TRBJ1-3; D is undetermined. V was shortened by 0 bases and J by 7 bases, with 13 bases between the two germline ends. The germline V gene encodes CDR1 SGHTA and CDR2 FQGNSA. The CDR3 is made up of 15 amino acids. The CDR3 is CASSLAHTVGNTIYF. In DNA, the CDR3 is TGTGCCAGCAGCTTAGCGCATACCGTTGGTAACACCATATATTTT. Drawing the rest from reference TRBV7-2 and TRBJ1-3, the complete variable domain is GAGVSQSPSNKVTEKGKDVELRCDPISGHTALYWYRQSLGQGLEFLIYFQGNSAPDKSGLPSDRFSAERTGGSVSTLTIQRTQQEDSAVYLCASSLAHTVGNTIYFGEGSWLTVV.

A few counts support this clonotype. This sequence joins TRBV27 and TRBJ2-7; D not certain. Trimming shortened V by 2 bases and J by 0 bases, and 11 bases separated the two germline ends. This CDR3 region has 15 residues. The germline V gene encodes CDR1 MNHEY and CDR2 SMNVEV (reference sequence). CDR3 DNA sequence: TGTGCCAGCAGTTTAAGGGCAGCGAACTCCTACGAGCAGTACTTC. Its protein is CASSLRAANSYEQYF.

The table lists this clonotype with many counts. This sequence joins TRBV5-6 and TRBJ2-5; D gene ambiguous. The CDR3 extends over 13 amino acids. The germline V and J ends were trimmed by 5 bases and 5 bases, with 13 bases remaining between them. The germline V gene has CDR1 SGHDT and CDR2 YYEEEE. CDR3 nucleotides: TGTGCCAGCAGACGACAACTCTGGGAGACCCAGTACTTC. It translates to CASRRQLWETQYF.